This T cell receptor (beta chain) was recovered during a study of cytomegalovirus exposure and HLA in healthy donors. Study observations and caveats: Most TCRs appeared rarely, but some public TCRs recurred in many donors. Later, an analysis showed that TCR beta chains associated with HLA were more clonally expanded than others that were equally common.

Primers for the PCR totalled 60 Vbeta and 13 Jbeta. Profiled with immunoSEQ multiplex PCR; TCRdb holds only in-frame clones, not every one. The repertoire holds 60,000 to 85,000 clones, with around 84% as singletons. Germline assignment: CDR1 SGDLS and CDR2 YYNGEE. The CDR3 runs 15 residues. Concerning this clone: Its antigen is still unknown.

The V and J genes are TRBV9 and TRBJ2-5, with D possibly matching TRBD2 (7 bases). The closer fit of TRBJ2-7 to the DNA end suggests the J call may be wrong. This sequence originates from a man between 65 and 85 years old in good health and CMV-seropositive. Sequenced material: PBMCs. The CDR3 DNA is TGTGCCAGCAGCGTCGAAGCGGGACACTCCTACGAGCAGTACTTC. Translation gives CASSVEAGHSYEQYF.